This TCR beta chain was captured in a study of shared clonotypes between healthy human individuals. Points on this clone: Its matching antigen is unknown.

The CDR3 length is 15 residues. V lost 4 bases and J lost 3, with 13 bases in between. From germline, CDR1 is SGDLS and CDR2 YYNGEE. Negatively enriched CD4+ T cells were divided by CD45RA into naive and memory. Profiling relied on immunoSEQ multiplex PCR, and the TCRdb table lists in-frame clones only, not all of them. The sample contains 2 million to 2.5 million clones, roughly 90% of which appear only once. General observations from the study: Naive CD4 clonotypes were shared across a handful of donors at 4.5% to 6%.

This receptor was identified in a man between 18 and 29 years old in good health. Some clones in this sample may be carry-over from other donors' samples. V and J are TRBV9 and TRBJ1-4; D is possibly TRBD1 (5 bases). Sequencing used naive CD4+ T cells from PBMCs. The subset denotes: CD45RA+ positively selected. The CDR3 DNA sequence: TGTGCCAGCAGCCCCCAGACAGAAGCTAATGAAAAACTGTTTTTT. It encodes CASSPQTEANEKLFF.